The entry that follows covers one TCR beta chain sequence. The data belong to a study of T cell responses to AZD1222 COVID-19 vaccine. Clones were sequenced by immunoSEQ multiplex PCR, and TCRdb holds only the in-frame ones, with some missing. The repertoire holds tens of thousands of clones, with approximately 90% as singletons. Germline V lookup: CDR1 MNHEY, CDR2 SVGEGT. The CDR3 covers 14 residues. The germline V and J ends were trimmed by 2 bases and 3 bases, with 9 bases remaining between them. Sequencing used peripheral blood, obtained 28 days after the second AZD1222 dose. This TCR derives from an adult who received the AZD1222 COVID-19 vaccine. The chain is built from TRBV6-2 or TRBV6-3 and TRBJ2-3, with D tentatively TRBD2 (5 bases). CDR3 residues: CASSYPGETDTQYF. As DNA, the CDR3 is TGTGCCAGCAGTTACCCCGGGGAGACAGATACGCAGTATTTT.